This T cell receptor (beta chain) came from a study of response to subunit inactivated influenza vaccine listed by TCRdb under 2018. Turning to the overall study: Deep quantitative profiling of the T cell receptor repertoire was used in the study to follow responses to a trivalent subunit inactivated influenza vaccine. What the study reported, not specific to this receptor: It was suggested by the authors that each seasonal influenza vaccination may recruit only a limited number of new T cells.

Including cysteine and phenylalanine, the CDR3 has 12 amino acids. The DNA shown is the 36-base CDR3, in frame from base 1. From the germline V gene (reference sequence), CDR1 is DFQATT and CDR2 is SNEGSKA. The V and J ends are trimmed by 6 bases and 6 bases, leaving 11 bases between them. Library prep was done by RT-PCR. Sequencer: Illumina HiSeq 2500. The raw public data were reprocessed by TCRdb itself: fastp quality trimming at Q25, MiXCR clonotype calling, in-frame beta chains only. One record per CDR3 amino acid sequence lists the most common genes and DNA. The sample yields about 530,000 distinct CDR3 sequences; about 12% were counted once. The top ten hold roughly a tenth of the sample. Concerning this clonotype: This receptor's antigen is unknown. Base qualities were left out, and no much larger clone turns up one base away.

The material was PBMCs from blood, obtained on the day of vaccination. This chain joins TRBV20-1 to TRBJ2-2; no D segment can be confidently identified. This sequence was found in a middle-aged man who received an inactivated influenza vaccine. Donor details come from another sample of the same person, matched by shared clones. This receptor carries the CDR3 CSAKRPSGELFF. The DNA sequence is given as TGCAGTGCCAAACGACCCTCCGGGGAGCTGTTTTTT.